This is a list of T cell receptor beta chains from one sample in a study of blood T cell repertoires in COVID-19. Assay used: immunoSEQ multiplex PCR; TCRdb lists only in-frame clones, some missing. The profile shows about 160,000 clones, 65% to 85% of them singletons. Input material: PBMCs or T cells enriched from blood (not recorded which). The receptors originated from a woman aged 40 to 50 with acute COVID-19. Both conserved end residues are part of each CDR3. D genes are given only for firm matches. Clone size, where shown, is once, few, many, or a class for clones that have expanded.

d_call: TRBD1; j_call: TRBJ1-2; v_call: TRBV15; clone_size: -; cdr3_aa: CATSRGGQGALSRHGYTF; cdr3_nt: TGTGCCACCAGCAGAGGTGGACAGGGGGCCCTCTCCCGGCATGGCTACACCTTC
d_call: -; j_call: TRBJ1-5; v_call: TRBV2; clone_size: -; cdr3_aa: CASRGVQLSQPQHF; cdr3_nt: TGTGCCAGCAGGGGAGTACAGTTGAGTCAGCCCCAGCATTTT
d_call: -; j_call: TRBJ2-3; v_call: TRBV7-2; clone_size: -; cdr3_aa: CASSLDLHREDTQYF; cdr3_nt: TGTGCCAGCAGCTTAGACCTCCACAGGGAGGATACGCAGTATTTT
d_call: -; j_call: TRBJ2-2; v_call: TRBV27; clone_size: -; cdr3_aa: CASSTLGQTNTGELFF; cdr3_nt: TGTGCCAGCAGTACCCTAGGACAGACGAACACCGGGGAGCTGTTTTTT
d_call: -; j_call: TRBJ2-1; v_call: TRBV24-1; clone_size: -; cdr3_aa: CATSDEGQRYNEQFF; cdr3_nt: TGTGCCACCAGTGACGAAGGACAGAGGTACAATGAGCAGTTCTTC
d_call: TRBD1; j_call: TRBJ1-3; v_call: TRBV15; clone_size: -; cdr3_aa: CATSSGDRGSRNTIYF; cdr3_nt: TGTGCCACCAGCAGTGGCGACAGGGGATCCCGAAACACCATATATTTT
d_call: -; j_call: TRBJ1-1; v_call: TRBV10-3; clone_size: -; cdr3_aa: CAISESAGPGTEAFF; cdr3_nt: TGTGCCATCAGTGAGTCTGCCGGACCGGGAACTGAAGCTTTCTTT
d_call: -; j_call: TRBJ2-7; v_call: TRBV7-6; clone_size: -; cdr3_aa: CASSLDRLREQYF; cdr3_nt: TGTGCCAGCAGCTTAGATCGGTTGCGGGAGCAGTACTTC
d_call: -; j_call: TRBJ2-3; v_call: TRBV10-3; clone_size: -; cdr3_aa: CATAGRVNTDTQYF; cdr3_nt: TGTGCCACAGCGGGCAGGGTGAATACAGATACGCAGTATTTT
d_call: -; j_call: TRBJ1-2; v_call: TRBV27; clone_size: -; cdr3_aa: CASRPDSYGGYTF; cdr3_nt: TGTGCCAGCAGGCCAGACAGCTATGGCGGCTACACCTTC
d_call: TRBD2; j_call: TRBJ2-1; v_call: TRBV10-3; clone_size: few; cdr3_aa: CAISESAGGSYNEQFF; cdr3_nt: TGTGCCATCAGTGAGTCTGCGGGAGGTTCCTACAATGAGCAGTTCTTC
d_call: TRBD2; j_call: TRBJ2-2; v_call: TRBV3-1/TRBV3-2; clone_size: few; cdr3_aa: CASSRRAGGPPNTGELFF; cdr3_nt: TGTGCCAGCAGCCGGAGAGCGGGAGGGCCCCCGAACACCGGGGAGCTGTTTTTT
d_call: TRBD2; j_call: TRBJ2-1; v_call: TRBV25-1; clone_size: -; cdr3_aa: CASSEGGASGSIYNEQFF; cdr3_nt: TGTGCCAGCAGTGAAGGGGGGGCTAGCGGGAGTATCTACAATGAGCAGTTCTTC
d_call: TRBD1; j_call: TRBJ1-5; v_call: TRBV19; clone_size: -; cdr3_aa: CASSPRDSYSNQPQHF; cdr3_nt: TGTGCCAGTAGTCCCCGGGACAGCTATAGCAATCAGCCCCAGCATTTT
d_call: TRBD2; j_call: TRBJ2-3; v_call: TRBV7-8; clone_size: -; cdr3_aa: CASSFGGRALTSTDTQYF; cdr3_nt: TGTGCCAGCAGCTTCGGGGGGAGGGCCCTAACTAGCACAGATACGCAGTATTTT
d_call: -; j_call: TRBJ2-3; v_call: TRBV24-1; clone_size: -; cdr3_aa: CATSDFGQVSTDTQYF; cdr3_nt: TGTGCCACCAGTGATTTCGGCCAGGTTAGCACAGATACGCAGTATTTT
d_call: -; j_call: TRBJ1-1; v_call: TRBV19; clone_size: -; cdr3_aa: CASSHQGSAEAFF; cdr3_nt: TGTGCCAGTAGTCATCAGGGAAGCGCTGAAGCTTTCTTT
d_call: -; j_call: TRBJ1-3; v_call: TRBV7-9; clone_size: -; cdr3_aa: CASSLGSAPSGNTIYF; cdr3_nt: TGTGCCAGCAGCTTAGGCAGCGCTCCCTCTGGAAACACCATATATTTT
d_call: TRBD1; j_call: TRBJ1-2; v_call: TRBV29-1; clone_size: -; cdr3_aa: CSVAVGQVHGYTF; cdr3_nt: TGCAGCGTCGCCGTGGGACAGGTCCATGGCTACACCTTC
d_call: -; j_call: TRBJ2-5; v_call: TRBV2; clone_size: once; cdr3_aa: CASGPQETQYF; cdr3_nt: TGTGCCAGCGGGCCTCAAGAGACCCAGTACTTC
d_call: TRBD2; j_call: TRBJ2-1; v_call: TRBV7-9; clone_size: few; cdr3_aa: CASSLGSGNYNEQFF; cdr3_nt: TGTGCCAGCAGCTTAGGAAGCGGGAACTACAATGAGCAGTTCTTC
d_call: -; j_call: TRBJ2-5; v_call: TRBV7-9; clone_size: -; cdr3_aa: CASSRALDQETQYF; cdr3_nt: TGTGCCAGCAGCCGAGCACTAGACCAAGAGACCCAGTACTTC
d_call: TRBD1; j_call: TRBJ1-2; v_call: TRBV6-5; clone_size: -; cdr3_aa: CASSRDSAFYGYTF; cdr3_nt: TGTGCCAGCAGTCGGGACAGTGCTTTCTATGGCTACACCTTC
d_call: -; j_call: TRBJ1-1; v_call: TRBV9; clone_size: -; cdr3_aa: CASSPSGVYTEAFF; cdr3_nt: TGTGCCAGCAGCCCCTCAGGGGTATACACTGAAGCTTTCTTT
d_call: TRBD1; j_call: TRBJ1-2; v_call: TRBV5-1; clone_size: -; cdr3_aa: CASSLERTGAGYTF; cdr3_nt: TGCGCCAGCAGCTTGGAACGGACAGGGGCTGGCTACACCTTC
d_call: TRBD2; j_call: TRBJ2-1; v_call: TRBV10-3; clone_size: -; cdr3_aa: CAISAGTSGVYNEQFF; cdr3_nt: TGTGCCATCAGCGCCGGGACTAGCGGAGTTTACAATGAGCAGTTCTTC
d_call: -; j_call: TRBJ2-2; v_call: TRBV3-1/TRBV3-2; clone_size: once; cdr3_aa: CASSSRQESTGELFF; cdr3_nt: TGTGCCAGCAGCTCCCGACAGGAATCAACCGGGGAGCTGTTTTTT